Presented here are 28 T cell receptor beta chains from one specimen sequenced in a study of cytomegalovirus exposure and HLA in healthy donors. The PCR employed 60 Vbeta primers together with 13 Jbeta primers. Sequencing used immunoSEQ multiplex PCR; TCRdb keeps in-frame clones, though not all of them. The table shows some 170,000 clones, with about four fifths occurring only once. The specimen was PBMCs. The origin of the receptors is a woman in her fifties or sixties in good health and CMV-seronegative.

The V and J genes are TRBV16 and TRBJ2-3; D is ambiguous. CDR3 length: 15 amino acids. Germline V CDR1 and CDR2: KGHSY, FQNENV. The V end was cut by 4 bases, the J end by 2 bases, with 13 bases between. CDR3 coding DNA: TGTGCCAGCAGCCTACGGCCAGGTGACACAGATACGCAGTATTTT. Residues: CASSLRPGDTDTQYF. Drawing the rest from reference TRBV16 and TRBJ2-3, the complete variable domain is GEEVAQTPKHLVRGEGQKAKLYCAPIKGHSYVFWYQQVLKNEFKFLISFQNENVFDETGMPKERFSAKCLPNSPCSLEIQATKLEDSAVYFCASSLRPGDTDTQYFGPGTRLTVL.

V is TRBV4-3 and J is TRBJ2-3; D is unresolved. The V end lost 0 bases, the J end lost 3 bases, and 4 bases lay between the germline ends. CDR1 is LGHNA, CDR2 YSLEER, per germline. The CDR3 covers 13 residues. CDR3 residues: CASSQDGTDTQYF. DNA of the CDR3: TGCGCCAGCAGCCAAGACGGGACAGATACGCAGTATTTT.

This rearrangement joins TRBV27 to TRBJ1-6; D not certain. The CDR3 contains 14 residues. Germline lookup yields CDR1 MNHEY and CDR2 SMNVEV (reference sequence). With 1 base removed from V and 6 bases from J, the gap between germline ends came to 7 bases. DNA for the CDR3: TGTGCCAGCAGTTTATTCCAATTTAATTCACCCCTCCACTTT. The encoded protein is CASSLFQFNSPLHF.

This chain connects TRBV27 to TRBJ2-1, with 9 bases fitting TRBD1. The J segment lost 5 bases and the V segment lost 6 bases, leaving 8 bases of the junction unmatched. CDR1 MNHEY and CDR2 SMNVEV come from the germline V gene (reference sequence). The CDR3 totals 15 residues. The CDR3 DNA sequence: TGTGCCAGCAGATTGGACAGGGGTTTTAACAATGAGCAGTTCTTC. The encoded protein is CASRLDRGFNNEQFF.

This chain joins TRBV5-1 and TRBJ2-7; 7 nucleotides line up with TRBD2. V was pared by 3 bases and J by 6 bases, with 9 bases of the junction left unmatched. The CDR3 is made up of 14 amino acids. The V gene's germline CDR1 is SGHRS and CDR2 YFSETQ. The CDR3 DNA reads as TGCGCCAGCAGCTCGATGGGTAGCGGGTTCGAGCAGTACTTC. It translates to CASSSMGSGFEQYF.

The sample holds one count of this clone. V and J are TRBV5-1 and TRBJ1-2; TRBD1 might be the D (6 bases). Germline assignment: CDR1 SGHRS and CDR2 YFSETQ. V was shortened by 7 bases and J by 1 base, with 20 bases between the two germline ends. The CDR3 sequence is 16 residues long. For the CDR3, the DNA is TGCGCCAGCGGATTTAGGGGGGGCTCCCTTAACTATGGCTACACCTTC. Its translation is CASGFRGGSLNYGYTF. The variable domain in full, completed from reference TRBV5-1 and TRBJ1-2, reads KAGVTQTPRYLIKTRGQQVTLSCSPISGHRSVSWYQQTPGQGLQFLFEYFSETQRNKGNFPGRFSGRQFSNSRSEMNVSTLELGDSALYLCASGFRGGSLNYGYTFGSGTRLTVV.

This clone appeared a single time. The chain combines TRBV2 with TRBJ2-5, with a weak D call TRBD2 (5 bases). Germline assignment: CDR1 SNHLY and CDR2 FYNNEI. The CDR3 totals 13 residues. Trimming stripped 6 bases from V and 5 bases from J, with 13 bases between. CDR3 in amino acids: CASRPTRTETQYF. The CDR3 DNA sequence: TGTGCCAGCAGACCCACTAGAACCGAGACCCAGTACTTC.

This chain uses TRBV15 with TRBJ1-2, with 8 bases aligning to TRBD1. Germline values: CDR1 LNHNV, CDR2 YYDKDF (reference sequence). V shed 3 bases, J shed 0 bases, and the junction held 3 bases outside the gene matches. The CDR3 is 15 residues long. The CDR3, as DNA: TGTGCCACCAGCAGCAGACAGGGGCCTAACTATGGCTACACCTTC. It encodes CATSSRQGPNYGYTF.

The J gene is TRBJ2-5, the V gene TRBV7-2; D is undetermined. CDR1 and CDR2 from the germline V gene are SGHTA and FQGNSA. The CDR3 totals 12 residues. With 1 base removed from V and 5 bases from J, the gap between germline ends came to 5 bases. The CDR3 nucleotides are TGTGCCAGCAGCTTAGTAGTCGAGACCCAGTACTTC. The encoded protein is CASSLVVETQYF.

This clone was observed a handful of times. CDR3 nucleotides: TGTGCCAGCAGTTCCCCCAGTTCCTACGAGCAGTACTTC. Translated, it gives CASSSPSSYEQYF. The gene calls are TRBV28 and TRBJ2-7; no definite D call. V lost 4 bases and J lost 1, with 8 bases in between. This CDR3 is 13 amino acids long. CDR1 is MDHEN and CDR2 is SYDVKM in the germline V gene.

This clone was seen a handful of times. The chain links TRBV6-5 to TRBJ1-1; no definite D call. Germline CDR1 is MNHEY and CDR2 is SVGAGI. Trimming removed 5 bases from V and 6 bases from J, with 13 bases in between. CDR3 size: 13 residues. In DNA, the CDR3 is TGTGCCAGCAGTGAAGCGCTGAGGGCTGAAGCTTTCTTT. Amino acids: CASSEALRAEAFF.

V and J are TRBV6-5 and TRBJ2-1; TRBD1 matches at 7 bases. This CDR3 region has 16 residues. Trimming cost V 2 bases and J 0 bases; bases outside gene matches: 4. The germline gives CDR1 MNHEY, CDR2 SVGAGI. CDR3 DNA sequence: TGTGCCAGCAGTTACGGGGGACAGCTCTCCTACAATGAGCAGTTCTTC. Protein: CASSYGGQLSYNEQFF.

The chain recombines TRBV19 with TRBJ1-5; a weak D match, TRBD1 (6 bases). The CDR3 extends over 17 amino acids. The germline V gene has CDR1 LNHDA and CDR2 SQIVND (reference sequence). V was shortened by 3 bases and J by 0 bases, with 15 bases between the two germline ends. The DNA of the CDR3 is TGTGCCAGTAGTATTAAAGCAGGGGCTTATAGCAATCAGCCCCAGCATTTT. Its protein product is CASSIKAGAYSNQPQHF.

The CDR3 region has the DNA TGTGCTAGTGGGGGGACAGGAAGAGTCTATGGCTACACCTTC. Translating it yields CASGGTGRVYGYTF. The V and J genes are TRBV12-5 and TRBJ1-2, with TRBD1 matching over 8 bases. V shed 6 bases and J 4 bases; nucleotides not matched to a gene: 7. This CDR3 is 14 amino acids long. Per the germline V gene, CDR1 is LGHNT and CDR2 is FRNRAP. Full variable domain (outside the CDR3, taken from reference TRBV12-5 and TRBJ1-2): DARVTQTPRHKVTEMGQEVTMRCQPILGHNTVFWYRQTMMQGLELLAYFRNRAPLDDSGMPKDRFSAEMPDATLATLKIQPSEPRDSAVYFCASGGTGRVYGYTFGSGTRLTVV.

CDR3 coding DNA: TGTGCCAGCAGCGACCAAGGGGTGACCGGGGAGCTGTTTTTT. The encoded protein is CASSDQGVTGELFF. V usage is TRBV5-4 and J usage is TRBJ2-2, with D maybe TRBD1 (5 bases). CDR1 is SGHNT, CDR2 YYREEE, per germline (reference sequence). The CDR3 sequence is 14 residues long. V was trimmed by 4 bases and J by 5 bases, leaving 12 bases between them.

The chain employs TRBV7-9 and TRBJ1-1, with a weak D call TRBD1 (5 bases). Germline CDR1 and CDR2: SEHNR and FQNEAQ (reference sequence). V was clipped by 2 bases and J by 4 bases, with 14 bases between them. The CDR3 sequence is 15 residues long. CDR3 amino acids: CASSLLGALGTEAFF. The CDR3 DNA follows: TGTGCCAGCAGCTTATTAGGGGCACTGGGCACTGAAGCTTTCTTT. Drawing the rest from reference TRBV7-9 and TRBJ1-1, the complete variable domain is DTGVSQNPRHKITKRGQNVTFRCDPISEHNRLYWYRQTLGQGPEFLTYFQNEAQLEKSRLLSDRFSAERPKGSFSTLEIQRTEQGDSAMYLCASSLLGALGTEAFFGQGTRLTVV.

Concerning this clone: Other nucleotide sequences in the sample specify the same CDR3. The CDR3 region is CASSSRTGTEAFF. As DNA, the CDR3 is TGTGCCAGCAGCTCCCGGACAGGGACTGAAGCTTTCTTT. V and J are TRBV7-2 and TRBJ1-1; 8 bases line up with TRBD1. The germline V gene encodes CDR1 SGHTA and CDR2 FQGNSA. Trimming removed 4 bases from V and 5 bases from J; junction bases left unmatched: 3. The length of the CDR3 is 13 residues.

This clone was counted between two and nine times. This chain uses TRBV5-4 with TRBJ1-1, with D perhaps matching TRBD1 (5 bases). Germline V CDR1 and CDR2: SGHNT, YYREEE (reference sequence). V was shortened by 0 bases and J by 1 base, with 10 bases between the two germline ends. There are 15 residues in the CDR3. The CDR3 DNA follows: TGTGCCAGCAGCTTGGTCGGGGGTCGGAACACTGAAGCTTTCTTT. It translates to CASSLVGGRNTEAFF.

This clone was seen repeatedly, ten times or more. The chain combines TRBV4-3 with TRBJ2-3; 8 nucleotides match TRBD2. There are 15 residues in the CDR3. V dropped 0 bases and J dropped 5; count of bases not matched to a gene: 4. Germline CDR1 LGHNA, CDR2 YSLEER. The chain's CDR3 is CASSQEKRELDTQYF. The CDR3 region has the DNA TGCGCCAGCAGCCAAGAAAAGCGGGAGCTAGATACGCAGTATTTT.

The chain links TRBV2 to TRBJ1-6; 7 nucleotides line up with TRBD1. With 3 bases clipped from V and 6 bases from J, the junction kept 2 bases outside the gene matches. Germline CDR1 reads SNHLY; CDR2 reads FYNNEI. The CDR3 has 14 residues. The CDR3 protein is CASSDRDSNSPLHF. The CDR3 region has the DNA TGTGCCAGCAGTGATCGGGACAGTAATTCACCCCTCCACTTT.

This clone appeared once. The chain combines TRBV28 with TRBJ2-7; weak D call: TRBD1 (7 bases). CDR1 and CDR2 (germline): MDHEN, SYDVKM. The CDR3 extends over 14 amino acids. Trimming took 6 bases from V and 7 from J, leaving 19 bases between them. The CDR3 DNA reads TGTGCCAGCAGGCGGACAGCAGGGGGGAAAGAGCAGTACTTC. Translation: CASRRTAGGKEQYF.

The chain couples TRBV30 to TRBJ2-5; 10 nucleotides align to TRBD2. The CDR3 loop spans 16 amino acids. V shed 7 bases and J 5 bases; nucleotides not matched to a gene: 16. CDR1 and CDR2 from the germline V gene are GTSNPN and SVGIG (reference sequence). The CDR3 here is CAYRLRLAGVGETQYF. DNA for the CDR3: TGTGCCTACCGGTTGAGGCTAGCGGGAGTTGGGGAGACCCAGTACTTC.

V usage is TRBV28 and J usage is TRBJ2-7; possible D gene TRBD2, 5 bases. Germline-derived CDR1 and CDR2 are MDHEN and SYDVKM. This CDR3 contains 12 residues. The V end was cut by 10 bases, the J end by 5 bases, with 15 bases between. CDR3 in DNA: TGTGCCATCCGGGGTAATAAGGACGAGCAGTACTTC. Amino acid sequence: CAIRGNKDEQYF.

J is TRBJ2-2 and V is TRBV19; possible D gene TRBD1, 6 bases. Trimming took 6 bases from V and 1 from J, leaving 9 bases between them. The CDR3 has 14 residues. CDR1 is LNHDA and CDR2 is SQIVND in the germline V gene (reference sequence). The CDR3 nucleotides are TGTGCCAGTAGGGTGGACAGGAACACCGGGGAGCTGTTTTTT. The encoded protein is CASRVDRNTGELFF.

This clone was counted once. The CDR3 reads CASSLSGASEQFF. The CDR3 DNA is TGTGCCAGCAGCTTATCGGGTGCAAGTGAGCAGTTCTTC. V usage is TRBV7-9 and J usage is TRBJ2-1; unclear D gene. Germline CDR1 SEHNR, CDR2 FQNEAQ (reference sequence). The CDR3 is 13 amino acids. V was trimmed by 2 bases and J by 9 bases, leaving 11 bases between them.

This clone occurred once. The CDR3 is CASSSPTSGMYNEQFF. The CDR3 DNA sequence: TGTGCCAGCAGCTCTCCGACTAGCGGGATGTACAATGAGCAGTTCTTC. V gene TRBV7-9 combines with J gene TRBJ2-1; TRBD2 aligns across 11 bases. The CDR3 runs to 16 residues. The junction had 6 bases not matched to a gene; V was cut back by 4 bases and J by 4 bases. Germline CDR1 reads SEHNR; CDR2 reads FQNEAQ (reference sequence).

The chain couples TRBV18 to TRBJ1-3, with 8 nucleotides matching TRBD1. This CDR3 is built from 18 residues. V trimming: 2 bases; J trimming: 0 bases; junction bases outside the gene matches: 9. Germline V gene sequence: CDR1 KGHSH, CDR2 LQKENI. The CDR3 loop reads CASSPGPGQAYSGNTIYF. The CDR3, as DNA: TGTGCCAGCTCACCAGGTCCGGGACAGGCTTACTCTGGAAACACCATATATTTT.

The genes are TRBV7-9 and TRBJ2-7; TRBD1 matches at 12 bases. Germline assignment: CDR1 SEHNR and CDR2 FQNEAQ (reference sequence). The CDR3 runs 16 residues. The junction had 10 bases not matched to a gene; V was cut back by 5 bases and J by 5 bases. CDR3 DNA sequence: TGTGCCAGCAGCGCCGACCGGGACAGGGGGCGACACGAGCAGTACTTC. Translated: CASSADRDRGRHEQYF. Combining the CDR3 with reference TRBV7-9 and TRBJ2-7 gives the whole variable domain DTGVSQNPRHKITKRGQNVTFRCDPISEHNRLYWYRQTLGQGPEFLTYFQNEAQLEKSRLLSDRFSAERPKGSFSTLEIQRTEQGDSAMYLCASSADRDRGRHEQYFGPGTRLTVT.